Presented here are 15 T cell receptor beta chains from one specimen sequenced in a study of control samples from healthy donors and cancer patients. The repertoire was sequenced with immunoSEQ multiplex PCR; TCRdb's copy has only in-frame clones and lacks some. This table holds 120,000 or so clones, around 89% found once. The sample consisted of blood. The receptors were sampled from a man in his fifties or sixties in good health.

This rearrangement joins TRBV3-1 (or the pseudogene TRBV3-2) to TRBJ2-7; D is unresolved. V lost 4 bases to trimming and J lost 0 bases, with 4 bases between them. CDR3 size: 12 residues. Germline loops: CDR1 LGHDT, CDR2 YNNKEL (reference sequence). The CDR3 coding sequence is TGTGCCAGCAGCCCGAGCTCCTACGAGCAGTACTTC. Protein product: CASSPSSYEQYF.

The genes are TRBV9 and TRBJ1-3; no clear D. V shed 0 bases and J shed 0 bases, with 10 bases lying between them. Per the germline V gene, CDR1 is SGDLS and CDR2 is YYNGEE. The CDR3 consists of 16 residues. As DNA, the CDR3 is TGTGCCAGCAGCGTAGGCGGGATTTACTCTGGAAACACCATATATTTT. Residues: CASSVGGIYSGNTIYF.

CDR3 loop: CASSPGQGAGGNTIYF. Here the CDR3 DNA reads TGTGCCAGCTCACCGGGACAGGGGGCAGGTGGAAACACCATATATTTT. The chain is built from TRBV18 and TRBJ1-3, with 12 bases aligning to TRBD1. Looked up from germline, CDR1 is KGHSH and CDR2 is LQKENI. Trimming cost V 3 bases and J 3 bases; bases outside gene matches: 3. CDR3 length: 16 amino acids.

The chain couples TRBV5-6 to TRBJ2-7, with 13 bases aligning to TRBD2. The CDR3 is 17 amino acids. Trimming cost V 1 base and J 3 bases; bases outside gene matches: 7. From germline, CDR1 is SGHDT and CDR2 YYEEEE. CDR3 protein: CASSLPGTSGDGYEQYF. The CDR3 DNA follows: TGTGCCAGCAGCTTGCCCGGGACTAGCGGGGATGGCTACGAGCAGTACTTC.

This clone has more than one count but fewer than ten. The CDR3 here is CASSYRDRDLGYTF. The CDR3 DNA follows: TGTGCCAGCAGTTACCGGGACAGGGATCTGGGCTACACCTTC. The chain is built from TRBV6-2 or TRBV6-3 and TRBJ1-2; 9 positions match TRBD1. CDR3 size: 14 residues. Germline trimming cut 2 bases from V and 8 bases from J; bases unmatched to any gene: 6. Germline V gene lookup returns CDR1 MNHEY and CDR2 SVGEGT.

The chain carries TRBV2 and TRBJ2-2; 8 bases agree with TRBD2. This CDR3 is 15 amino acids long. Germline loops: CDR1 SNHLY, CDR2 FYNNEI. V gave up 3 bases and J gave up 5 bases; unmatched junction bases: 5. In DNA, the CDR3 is TGTGCCAGCAGTGAGTCGGGGGGGCGAACCGGGGAGCTGTTTTTT. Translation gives CASSESGGRTGELFF.

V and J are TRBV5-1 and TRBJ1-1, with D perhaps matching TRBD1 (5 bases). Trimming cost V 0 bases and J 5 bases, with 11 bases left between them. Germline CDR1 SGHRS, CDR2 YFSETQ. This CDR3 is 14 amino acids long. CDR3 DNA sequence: TGCGCCAGCAGCTTGGAGCAGGGATGGACTGAAGCTTTCTTT. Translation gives CASSLEQGWTEAFF.

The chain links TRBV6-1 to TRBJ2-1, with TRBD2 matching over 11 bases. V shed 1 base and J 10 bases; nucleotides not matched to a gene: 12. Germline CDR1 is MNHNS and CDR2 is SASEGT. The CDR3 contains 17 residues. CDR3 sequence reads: CASSEVYSSGGRKEQFF. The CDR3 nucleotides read TGTGCCAGCAGTGAAGTTTACTCTAGCGGGGGGAGGAAAGAGCAGTTCTTC.

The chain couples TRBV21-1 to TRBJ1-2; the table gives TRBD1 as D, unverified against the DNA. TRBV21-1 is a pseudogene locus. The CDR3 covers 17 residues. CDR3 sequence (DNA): TGTGCCAGCAGCAAAAGGGGACAGACGCCACCTAACTATGGCTACACCTTC. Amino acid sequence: CASSKRGQTPPNYGYTF.

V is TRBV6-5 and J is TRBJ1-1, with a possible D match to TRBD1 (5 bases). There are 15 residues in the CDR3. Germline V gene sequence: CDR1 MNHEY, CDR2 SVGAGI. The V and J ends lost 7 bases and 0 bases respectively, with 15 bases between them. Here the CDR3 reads CASTWTVDMNTEAFF. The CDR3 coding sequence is TGTGCCAGCACATGGACGGTGGACATGAACACTGAAGCTTTCTTT.

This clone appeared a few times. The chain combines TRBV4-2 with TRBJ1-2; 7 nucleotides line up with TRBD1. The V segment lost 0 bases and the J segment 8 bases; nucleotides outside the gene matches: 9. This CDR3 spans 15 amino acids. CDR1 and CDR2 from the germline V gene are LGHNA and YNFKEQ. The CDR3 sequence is CASSQERGQEGGYTF. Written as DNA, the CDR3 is TGTGCCAGCAGCCAAGAACGCGGACAGGAGGGAGGCTACACCTTC.

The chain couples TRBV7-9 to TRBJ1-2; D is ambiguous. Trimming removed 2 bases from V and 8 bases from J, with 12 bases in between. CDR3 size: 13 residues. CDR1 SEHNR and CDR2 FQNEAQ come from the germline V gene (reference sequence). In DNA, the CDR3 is TGTGCCAGCAGCTTAACCGGGGAAGGGGGCTACACCTTC. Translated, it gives CASSLTGEGGYTF. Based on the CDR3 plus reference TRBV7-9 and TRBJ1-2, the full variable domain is DTGVSQNPRHKITKRGQNVTFRCDPISEHNRLYWYRQTLGQGPEFLTYFQNEAQLEKSRLLSDRFSAERPKGSFSTLEIQRTEQGDSAMYLCASSLTGEGGYTFGSGTRLTVV.

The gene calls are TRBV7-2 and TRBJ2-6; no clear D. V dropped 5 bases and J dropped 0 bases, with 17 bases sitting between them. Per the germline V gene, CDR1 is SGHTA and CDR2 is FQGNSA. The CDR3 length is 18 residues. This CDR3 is CASSLMNPKSSGANVLTF. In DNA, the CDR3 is TGTGCCAGCAGCCTAATGAATCCGAAGAGCTCTGGGGCCAACGTCCTGACTTTC.

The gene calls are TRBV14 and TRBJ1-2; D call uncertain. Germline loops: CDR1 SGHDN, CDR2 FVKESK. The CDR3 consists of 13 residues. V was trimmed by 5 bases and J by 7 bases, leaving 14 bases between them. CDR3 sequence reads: CASSLVGLGGYTF. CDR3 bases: TGTGCCAGCAGCTTAGTTGGGTTAGGTGGCTACACCTTC.

The CDR3 is CASSFPWDGTGNLETQYF. The CDR3 DNA is TGCGCCAGCAGCTTCCCTTGGGACGGGACAGGGAATTTAGAGACCCAGTACTTC. The V gene is TRBV5-1, the J gene TRBJ2-5, with 9 nucleotides matching TRBD1. Unmatched junction bases numbered 15, after V lost 2 bases and J lost 4 bases. The germline V gene has CDR1 SGHRS and CDR2 YFSETQ. The CDR3 runs 18 residues.